The clone carrying this TCR beta chain has more than one count but fewer than ten. Its matching antigen is unknown. Carried by the TCR beta cDNA libraries were unique molecular identifiers. TCRdb redid the calling of the PCR reads with MiXCR, one entry per CDR3 protein. The table lists approximately 360,000 distinct CDR3 sequences, 30% to 45% of them singletons. This record belongs to a study of post-analysis software for immune sequencing data. Study information: Progressive-relapsing, secondary progressive and relapsing-remitting multiple sclerosis were among the disease courses included. Whole-study findings and limits: Patients with multiple sclerosis recorded significantly lower normalized Chao1 diversity than controls, the study found. Relative to controls, patients had five TRBV segments at higher frequency, with TRBV5-6, TRBV5-1 and TRBV20-1 among these.

Trimming removed 0 bases from V and 1 base from J; junction bases left unmatched: 7. This CDR3 has 17 residues. The source material was blood. This clonotype was obtained from a girl aged 5-17 years with multiple sclerosis. The chain recombines TRBV12-3 or TRBV12-4 with TRBJ1-1; the match to TRBD1 covers 8 bases. CDR3 in amino acids: CASSLAPYRGGNTEAFF. The CDR3 DNA sequence: TGTGCCAGCAGTTTAGCGCCGTACAGGGGGGGGAACACTGAAGCTTTCTTT.